Presented here are 29 T cell receptor beta chains from one specimen sequenced in a study of OX40 agonist ivuxolimab in advanced cancers. Measured with immunoSEQ multiplex PCR; TCRdb has only the in-frame clones, and not every one. The data contain tens of thousands of clones, about 85% of them singletons. Sequencing was performed on CD4+ or CD8+ T cells sorted from blood, taken in a trial of the OX40 agonist ivuxolimab. The receptor source for this set is an adult with an advanced solid tumor such as melanoma, head and neck, liver or kidney cancer.

Comments on this clone: The junction departs from the called germline gene at one end, perhaps through a read error. The chain uses TRBV7-2 and TRBJ2-7, with a possible D match to TRBD1 (6 bases). In germline, CDR1 is SGHTA, CDR2 FQGNSA. The CDR3 is made up of 12 amino acids. CDR3 residues: CASSPRQARADF. CDR3 nucleotide sequence: TGTGCCAGCAGCCCCCGACAGGCCCGGGCGGACTTC.

The rearrangement links TRBV7-2 to TRBJ1-1; maybe TRBD1 (5 bases). The V gene lost 1 base and the J gene lost 0 bases, with 18 bases spanning the gap. This CDR3 spans 18 amino acids. Germline V gives CDR1 SGHTA, CDR2 FQGNSA. In DNA, the CDR3 is TGTGCCAGCAGCTTAGTGTCCGACAGACTAAACCTGAACACTGAAGCTTTCTTT. Encoded protein: CASSLVSDRLNLNTEAFF.

This rearrangement joins TRBV28 to TRBJ1-5; TRBD1 matches 9 bases. Per the germline V gene, CDR1 is MDHEN and CDR2 is SYDVKM. The ends lost 6 bases at V and 6 bases at J; junction bases unmatched: 9. The CDR3 covers 15 residues. CDR3 loop: CASREPGQGIQPQHF. CDR3 sequence (DNA): TGTGCCAGCAGGGAACCGGGACAGGGAATTCAGCCCCAGCATTTT.

V and J are TRBV6-5 and TRBJ1-4; TRBD1 matches 7 bases. This CDR3 spans 15 amino acids. The junction had 9 bases not matched to a gene; V was cut back by 5 bases and J by 6 bases. CDR1 is MNHEY and CDR2 is SVGAGI in the germline V gene. The CDR3 DNA sequence: TGTGCCAGCAGTGCCACCCAGGGGGGGGATGAAAAACTGTTTTTT. This gives the protein CASSATQGGDEKLFF.

The V gene is TRBV28, the J gene TRBJ2-7; D remains ambiguous. The length of the CDR3 is 13 residues. Germline V CDR1 and CDR2: MDHEN, SYDVKM. Trimming stripped 3 bases from V and 3 bases from J, with 9 bases between. CDR3 DNA: TGTGCCAGCAGTTTGGCGTGGGGCTACGAGCAGTACTTC. As protein: CASSLAWGYEQYF.

This clone was recorded a few times. The rearrangement joins TRBV28 to TRBJ2-7, with 9 positions matching TRBD1. This CDR3 is built from 14 residues. CDR1 and CDR2 (germline): MDHEN, SYDVKM. V trimming: 7 bases; J trimming: 5 bases; junction bases outside the gene matches: 9. The CDR3, as DNA: TGTGCCAGCACCTACGGGACAGGGACCGACGAGCAGTACTTC. Amino acid sequence: CASTYGTGTDEQYF.

This clone was seen just once. The chain employs TRBV4-3 and TRBJ2-4; D uncertain. V lost 0 bases and J 0 bases, leaving 9 bases between the germline ends. The length of the CDR3 is 16 residues. Germline V gives CDR1 LGHNA, CDR2 YSLEER. Written as DNA, the CDR3 is TGCGCCAGCAGCCAAGATTCGAGAATAGCCAAAAACATTCAGTACTTC. This codes for CASSQDSRIAKNIQYF.

The table lists this clone with a count of one. The rearrangement joins TRBV6-5 to TRBJ1-2; unclear D gene. Germline V lookup: CDR1 MNHEY, CDR2 SVGAGI. The CDR3 is made up of 16 amino acids. Between the trimmed V and J ends, which lost 4 bases and 2 bases, there was a span of 17 bases. CDR3 bases: TGTGCCAGCAGTTCCCCCTCTCTAGGAGCGAACTATGGCTACACCTTC. It codes for CASSSPSLGANYGYTF.

This chain uses TRBV6-1 with TRBJ1-2; TRBD1 aligns across 10 bases. The V gene end was trimmed by 6 bases and the J gene end by 4 bases; junction bases not matched to a gene: 8. The CDR3 spans 15 residues. CDR1 MNHNS and CDR2 SASEGT come from the germline V gene. The CDR3: CASSTGTGVSYGYTF. Here the CDR3 DNA reads TGTGCCAGCAGCACCGGGACAGGGGTATCCTATGGCTACACCTTC.

The rearrangement links TRBV14 to TRBJ2-7; D uncertain. Germline CDR1 is SGHDN and CDR2 is FVKESK. The CDR3 consists of 12 residues. The ends were cut back, 4 bases at V and 5 bases at J, with 9 bases in the middle. The DNA of the CDR3 is TGTGCCAGCAGCCGTGGGTCCCACGAGCAGTACTTC. Translation: CASSRGSHEQYF.

The chain recombines TRBV7-3 with TRBJ2-2, with TRBD1 identical over 9 bases. The CDR3 length is 18 residues. The V segment lost 5 bases and the J segment 3 bases; nucleotides outside the gene matches: 13. Germline CDR1 reads SGHTA; CDR2 reads FQGTGA. The CDR3 here is CASSPLFRDREDTGELFF. The CDR3 nucleotides are TGTGCCAGCAGCCCTTTGTTCCGGGACAGGGAGGACACCGGGGAGCTGTTTTTT.

The rearrangement joins TRBV14 to TRBJ2-5; D call uncertain. The CDR3 has 12 residues. Germline V gene data show CDR1 as SGHDN and CDR2 as FVKESK. V lost 3 bases and J 3 bases, leaving 5 bases between the germline ends. The CDR3 sequence is CASSQNEETQYF. In DNA, the CDR3 is TGTGCCAGCAGCCAGAACGAAGAGACCCAGTACTTC.

The chain combines TRBV7-2 with TRBJ2-3, with 7 bases lining up with TRBD2. The CDR3 has 14 amino acids. V lost 0 bases, J lost 8 bases, and 5 bases stayed unmatched. The germline V gene encodes CDR1 SGHTA and CDR2 FQGNSA. This CDR3 reads CASSLARTGGTQYF. DNA for the CDR3: TGTGCCAGCAGCTTAGCGAGGACGGGGGGTACGCAGTATTTT.

The chain uses TRBV7-9 and TRBJ2-7, with 10 bases matching TRBD1. Per the germline V gene, CDR1 is SEHNR and CDR2 is FQNEAQ (reference sequence). The CDR3 extends over 14 amino acids. V lost 5 bases and J lost 5; bases outside the gene matches: 6. CDR3 nucleotide sequence: TGTGCCAGCAGCCTATCCGGGACAGGGGACGAGCAGTACTTC. Its translation is CASSLSGTGDEQYF.

The chain links TRBV5-1 to TRBJ2-7, with TRBD1 matching over 7 bases. V lost 4 bases, J lost 0 bases, and 4 bases stayed unmatched. The germline CDR1 and CDR2 sequences are SGHRS and YFSETQ. This CDR3 contains 14 residues. In nucleotides, the CDR3 is TGCGCCAGCAGCCACGGACAGGACTCCTACGAGCAGTACTTC. Amino acid sequence: CASSHGQDSYEQYF.

This clone occurred a few times. The genes are TRBV29-1 and TRBJ1-1, with D perhaps TRBD1 (6 bases). The CDR3 spans 12 residues. The V and J ends lost 4 bases and 8 bases respectively, with 14 bases between them. Germline-derived CDR1 and CDR2 are SQVTM and ANQGSEA. The CDR3 DNA follows: TGCAGCGTTGGGGGTTTGGGACAAGAAGCTTTCTTT. Residues: CSVGGLGQEAFF.

The V call is TRBV7-2, the J call TRBJ2-4; D is unresolved. This CDR3 comprises 12 residues. Germline CDR1 SGHTA, CDR2 FQGNSA. V shed 3 bases and J shed 5 bases, with 5 bases lying between them. The CDR3 is CASSLDQNIQYF. CDR3 sequence (DNA): TGTGCCAGCAGCTTGGATCAAAACATTCAGTACTTC.

V usage is TRBV25-1 and J usage is TRBJ2-3; 12 nucleotides match TRBD1. The CDR3 runs 15 residues. Germline CDR1 MGHDK, CDR2 SYGVNS. Germline trimming cut 6 bases from V and 5 bases from J; bases unmatched to any gene: 6. CDR3 sequence reads: CASSPGQGAVDTQYF. CDR3 sequence (DNA): TGTGCCAGCAGCCCGGGACAGGGGGCCGTAGATACGCAGTATTTT.

The chain employs TRBV9 and TRBJ1-2; D is unclear. This CDR3 region has 13 residues. V lost 3 bases to trimming and J lost 2 bases, with 8 bases between them. In germline, CDR1 is SGDLS, CDR2 YYNGEE. The chain's CDR3 is CASSAGSNYGYTF. CDR3 in DNA: TGTGCCAGCAGCGCTGGGTCCAACTATGGCTACACCTTC.

The chain links TRBV29-1 to TRBJ2-1; unclear D gene. This CDR3 comprises 10 residues. The V gene lost 4 bases and the J gene lost 7 bases, with 5 bases spanning the gap. Germline assignment: CDR1 SQVTM and CDR2 ANQGSEA. CDR3 sequence: CSVGVNEQFF. For the CDR3, the DNA is TGCAGCGTTGGAGTAAATGAGCAGTTCTTC.

The rearrangement links TRBV5-1 to TRBJ2-7; 9 nucleotides line up with TRBD2. V gave up 3 bases and J gave up 2 bases; unmatched junction bases: 6. CDR3 length equals 15 residues. The germline CDR1 and CDR2 sequences are SGHRS and YFSETQ. Here the CDR3 reads CASSSGTSRTYEQYF. CDR3 bases: TGCGCCAGCAGCTCCGGGACTAGCAGGACCTACGAGCAGTACTTC.

The J gene is TRBJ2-7, the V gene TRBV6-6, with TRBD2 identical over 10 bases. Germline trimming cut 0 bases from V and 2 bases from J; bases unmatched to any gene: 1. This CDR3 has 15 amino acids. Germline V lookup: CDR1 MNHNY, CDR2 SVGAGI (reference sequence). The CDR3 nucleotides read TGTGCCAGCAGTTACTCCAGCGGGGGGGCCTACGAGCAGTACTTC. Translation gives CASSYSSGGAYEQYF.

The V call is TRBV5-1, the J call TRBJ2-5, with 8 bases fitting TRBD1. Germline-derived CDR1 and CDR2 are SGHRS and YFSETQ. The CDR3 runs to 15 residues. With 5 bases clipped from V and 4 bases from J, the junction kept 10 bases outside the gene matches. This CDR3 reads CASRSAGGPLETQYF. CDR3 DNA: TGCGCCAGCAGATCCGCAGGGGGCCCCCTAGAGACCCAGTACTTC.

This rearrangement joins TRBV5-1 to TRBJ2-2; no definite D call. The germline V gene encodes CDR1 SGHRS and CDR2 YFSETQ. The V and J ends lost 3 bases and 3 bases respectively, with 9 bases between them. The CDR3 extends over 14 amino acids. DNA for the CDR3: TGCGCCAGCAGCTCTGGGGATTACACCGGGGAGCTGTTTTTT. Translating gives CASSSGDYTGELFF.

This chain uses TRBV19 with TRBJ2-2; the D is unclear. Germline CDR1 is LNHDA and CDR2 is SQIVND (reference sequence). Trimming shortened V by 3 bases and J by 2 bases, and 10 bases separated the two germline ends. The CDR3 is 15 residues long. The CDR3 loop is CASSILGPNTGELFF. DNA for the CDR3: TGTGCCAGTAGTATTTTGGGCCCAAACACCGGGGAGCTGTTTTTT.

The genes are TRBV19 and TRBJ2-2, with 9 positions matching TRBD2. There are 18 residues in the CDR3. CDR1 is LNHDA, CDR2 SQIVND, per germline (reference sequence). V shed 0 bases, J shed 3 bases, and the junction held 8 bases outside the gene matches. The CDR3 DNA reads as TGTGCCAGTAGTATAGATGAGTCTAGCGGGGCTTACACCGGGGAGCTGTTTTTT. It specifies CASSIDESSGAYTGELFF.

V and J are TRBV6-5 and TRBJ1-1; D is possibly TRBD1 (5 bases). The germline V and J ends were trimmed by 7 bases and 0 bases, with 12 bases remaining between them. Germline-derived CDR1 and CDR2 are MNHEY and SVGAGI. The CDR3 length is 14 residues. The CDR3 is CASTDTRLNTEAFF. Here the CDR3 DNA reads TGTGCCAGCACGGACACAAGACTGAACACTGAAGCTTTCTTT.

The CDR3 nucleotides are TGTGCCAGCAGCCAAGGGACTAGGGCGGACGAGCAGTACTTC. Amino acids: CASSQGTRADEQYF. V usage is TRBV4-2 and J usage is TRBJ2-7; TRBD2 agrees at 7 bases. Germline-derived CDR1 and CDR2 are LGHNA and YNFKEQ. CDR3 size: 14 residues. Trimming at V came to 1 base and at J to 5 bases, leaving 5 bases not matched to a gene.

With respect to this clone: At one end the junction does not follow the germline gene, possibly because of a read error. This rearrangement joins TRBV28 to TRBJ2-5; tentative D call: TRBD2 (6 bases). Germline-derived CDR1 and CDR2 are MDHEN and SYDVKM. This CDR3 comprises 15 residues. The CDR3 DNA is TGTGCCACCAGTCAGCGGGTGAACTTGGAGGAGACCCAGTACTTC. Translated, it gives CATSQRVNLEETQYF.